This TCR beta chain was sequenced for a study of T-cell reconstitution after alpha-beta-depleted transplantation in children. The sample holds many counts of this clonotype. The authors prepared the TCRbeta library with unique molecular identifiers. MiXCR, applied by TCRdb to the PCR reads, yields one record per CDR3 protein. The sample has roughly 180,000 distinct CDR3 sequences, more than 12% seen once. Trimming shortened V by 5 bases and J by 4 bases, and 14 bases separated the two germline ends. The CDR3 runs to 14 residues. CDR1 is SQVTM, CDR2 ANQGSEA, per germline. The sequence came from a human donor who donated a stem cell graft to a child with acute lymphoblastic leukemia. The sample in question was PBMCs from the stem cell graft donor, obtained from the stem cell graft. The rearrangement links TRBV29-1 to TRBJ2-2; the D is unclear. The CDR3, as DNA: TGCAGCGTTTCTCAAGTCACTACCACCGGGGAGCTGTTTTTT. Its protein product is CSVSQVTTTGELFF.